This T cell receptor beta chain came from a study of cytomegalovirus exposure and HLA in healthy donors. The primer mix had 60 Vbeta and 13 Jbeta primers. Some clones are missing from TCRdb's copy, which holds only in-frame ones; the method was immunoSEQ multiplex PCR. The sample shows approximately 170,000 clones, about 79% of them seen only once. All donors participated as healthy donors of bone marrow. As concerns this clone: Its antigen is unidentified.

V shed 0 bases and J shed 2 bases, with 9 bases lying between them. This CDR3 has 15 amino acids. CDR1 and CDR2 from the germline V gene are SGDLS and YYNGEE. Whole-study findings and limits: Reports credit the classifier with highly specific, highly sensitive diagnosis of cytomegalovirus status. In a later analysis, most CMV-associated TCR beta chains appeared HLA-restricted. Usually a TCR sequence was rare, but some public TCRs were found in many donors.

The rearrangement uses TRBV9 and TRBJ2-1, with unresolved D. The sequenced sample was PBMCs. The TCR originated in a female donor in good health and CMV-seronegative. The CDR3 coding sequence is TGTGCCAGCAGCGTAGGGCATCAACCCTACAATGAGCAGTTCTTC. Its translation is CASSVGHQPYNEQFF. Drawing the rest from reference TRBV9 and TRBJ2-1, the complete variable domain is DSGVTQTPKHLITATGQRVTLRCSPRSGDLSVYWYQQSLDQGLQFLIQYYNGEERAKGNILERFSAQQFPDLHSELNLSSLELGDSALYFCASSVGHQPYNEQFFGPGTRLTVL.